This T cell receptor beta chain was identified during a study of T cell repertoires in cytomegalovirus infection. Study-wide context: Recently identified HLA-C-restricted and well-studied HLA-B-restricted CMV epitopes were used. Study-wide results and caveats: HLA-C-restricted TCR beta clonotypes specific for CMV led the ex vivo response.

Germline values: CDR1 SGHVS, CDR2 FNYEAQ. The CDR3 is 15 amino acids. V was clipped by 0 bases and J by 5 bases, with 13 bases between them. MiXCR was run by TCRdb on the reads, yielding one entry per CDR3 protein. The sample carries 95,000 to 150,000 distinct CDR3 sequences, about 31% recorded once. This clonotype was observed a few times. Its target is unknown. The source of this sequence is a human donor in good health (CMV status not recorded). Some clones in this sample may be carry-over from other donors' samples. J is TRBJ2-5 and V is TRBV7-6; no reliable D call. The material was CD8+ T cells from cultured PBMCs, obtained from culture after CMV antigen stimulation. This CDR3 reads CASSLARSGRETQYF. In DNA form, the CDR3 reads TGTGCCAGCAGCTTAGCGAGGTCGGGTAGGGAGACCCAGTACTTC.